This TCR beta chain was sequenced during a study of OX40 agonist ivuxolimab in advanced cancers. Overall study context: Participants, 82.7% male, averaged around 64 years of age, ranging from roughly 20 to 79. Findings of the study overall: Near-lowest levels of clonal expansion characterized partial responders at 0.1-3.0 mg/kg.

Libraries were prepared by immunoSEQ multiplex PCR; TCRdb keeps only in-frame clonotypes and omits some of them. The profile covers some 86,000 clones, with roughly 94% appearing a single time and roughly 9.8% taken by the ten largest. Blood specimens came from baseline, cycle 4 day 1, and cycle 7 day 1. As regards this clone: What it binds is not known.

Germline CDR1 reads SNHLY; CDR2 reads FYNNEI. The CDR3 is made up of 13 amino acids. Trimming stripped 11 bases from V and 4 bases from J, with 17 bases between. The source was CD4+ or CD8+ T cells sorted from blood, collected in a trial of the OX40 agonist ivuxolimab. The V and J genes are TRBV2 and TRBJ1-2; D call uncertain. This TCR derives from an adult with an advanced solid tumor such as melanoma, head and neck, liver or kidney cancer. The DNA for the CDR3 is TGTGCCTCCAGCGGGGTTTACGCCTATGGCTACACCTTC. Its protein product is CASSGVYAYGYTF. Based on the CDR3 plus reference TRBV2 and TRBJ1-2, the full variable domain is EPEVTQTPSHQVTQMGQEVILRCVPISNHLYFYWYRQILGQKVEFLVSFYNNEISEKSEIFDDQFSVERPDGSNFTLKIRSTKLEDSAMYFCASSGVYAYGYTFGSGTRLTVV.